This T cell receptor beta chain was observed in a study of identical twins' blood T cells. The CDR3 length is 14 residues. The ends were cut back, 3 bases at V and 8 bases at J, with 13 bases in the middle. Germline-derived CDR1 and CDR2 are MNHEY and SVGAGI. A single record per CDR3 protein comes from TCRdb applying MiXCR to the 5' RACE reads. The table lists 350,000 to 400,000 distinct CDR3 sequences, 28% of them singletons. The material sequenced was PBMCs. The chain is built from TRBV6-5 and TRBJ1-4; D is undetermined. This receptor was obtained from a woman aged 18 to 55 in good health. CDR3 amino acids: CASSYRPDGEKLFF. The DNA of the CDR3 is TGTGCCAGCAGTTATCGGCCCGACGGGGAAAAACTGTTTTTT.